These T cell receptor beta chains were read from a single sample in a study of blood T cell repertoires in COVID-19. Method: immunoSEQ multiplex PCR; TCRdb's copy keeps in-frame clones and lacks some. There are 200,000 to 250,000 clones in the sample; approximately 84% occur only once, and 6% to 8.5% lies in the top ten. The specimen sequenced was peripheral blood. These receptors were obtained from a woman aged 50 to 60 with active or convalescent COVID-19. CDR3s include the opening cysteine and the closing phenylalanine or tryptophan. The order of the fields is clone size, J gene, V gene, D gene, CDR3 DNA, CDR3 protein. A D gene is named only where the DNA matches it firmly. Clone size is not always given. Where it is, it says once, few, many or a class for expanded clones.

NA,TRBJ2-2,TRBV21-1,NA,TGTGCCAGCAGCAGGGACAGGGGTAACCCCGGGGAGCTGTTTTTT,CASSRDRGNPGELFF
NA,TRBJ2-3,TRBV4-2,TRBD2,TGTGCCAGCAGCCAATTTCCTAGCGGCCCCACAGATACGCAGTATTTT,CASSQFPSGPTDTQYF
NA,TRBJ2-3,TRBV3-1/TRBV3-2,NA,TGTGCCAGCAGCCAAGGAGGGGGAGCGGATACGCAGTATTTT,CASSQGGGADTQYF
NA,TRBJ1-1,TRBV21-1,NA,TGTGCCAGCAGCAAAGGTTTTAGGGGATTGAACACTGAAGCTTTCTTT,CASSKGFRGLNTEAFF
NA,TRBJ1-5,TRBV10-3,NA,TGTGCCATCAGTGGGGGAGGTCAGCCCCAGCATTTT,CAISGGGQPQHF
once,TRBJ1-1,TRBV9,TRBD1,TGTGCCAGCAGCGATCAGGGGGGGAACACTGAAGCTTTCTTT,CASSDQGGNTEAFF
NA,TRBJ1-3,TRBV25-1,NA,TGTGCCAGCAGTGATCCAGGCCCGCGCGGAAACACCATATATTTT,CASSDPGPRGNTIYF
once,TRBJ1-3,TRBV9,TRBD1,TGTGCCAGCAGCGTAGATGGGACAGGAGGAAACACCATATATTTT,CASSVDGTGGNTIYF
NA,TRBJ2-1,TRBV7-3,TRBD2,TGTGCCAGCAGCTCCGCCCCTAGCGGGGATTACAATGAGCAGTTCTTC,CASSSAPSGDYNEQFF
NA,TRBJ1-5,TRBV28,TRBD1,TGTGCCAGCATGTCAGGGGGCTATCAGCCCCAGCATTTT,CASMSGGYQPQHF
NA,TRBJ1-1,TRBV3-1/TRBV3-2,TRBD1,TGTGCCAGCAGCCGGGACAGGGCCATCACTGAAGCTTTCTTT,CASSRDRAITEAFF
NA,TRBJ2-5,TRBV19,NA,TGTGCCAGTACCCCCACACAGGCCCCCGGGACCCAGTACTTC,CASTPTQAPGTQYF
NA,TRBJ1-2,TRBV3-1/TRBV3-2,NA,TGTGCCAGCAGCTCCGAGGGCGGCTACACCTTC,CASSSEGGYTF
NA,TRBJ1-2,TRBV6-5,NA,TGTGCCAGCAGTTATAGGGGAGGCGGCTACACCTTC,CASSYRGGGYTF
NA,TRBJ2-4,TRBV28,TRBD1,TGTGCCAGCAGCCCGACAGGGGGACGTATCAAAAACATTCAGTACTTC,CASSPTGGRIKNIQYF
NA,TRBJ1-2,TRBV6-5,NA,TGTGCCAGCAGTAGAATAACCCCAGCTAACTATGGCTACACCTTC,CASSRITPANYGYTF
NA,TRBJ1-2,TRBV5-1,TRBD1,TGCGCCAGCAGCCCCGGGGGGACAGGAGGTAATCGGGGCTACACCTTC,CASSPGGTGGNRGYTF
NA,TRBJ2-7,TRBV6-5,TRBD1,TGTGCCAGCATCGCCCGGGACAGGACCTACGAGCAGTACTTC,CASIARDRTYEQYF
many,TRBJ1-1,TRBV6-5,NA,TGTGCCAGCAGCCGACCCCTCCAGGGGCCTGAAGCTTTCTTT,CASSRPLQGPEAFF
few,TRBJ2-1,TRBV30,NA,TGTGCCTGGAGTCCCAGTTACAATGAGCAGTTCTTC,CAWSPSYNEQFF
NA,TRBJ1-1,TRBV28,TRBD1,TGTGCCAGCAGTACTCCGGGACAGGGGCTGATAGCAGCTTTCTTT,CASSTPGQGLIAAFF
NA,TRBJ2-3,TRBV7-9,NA,TGTGCCAGCAGCAGACAGGTTACTAGCACAGATACGCAGTATTTT,CASSRQVTSTDTQYF
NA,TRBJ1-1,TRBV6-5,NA,TGTGCCAGCACCTCAATGGCCTTGAACACTGAAGCTTTCTTT,CASTSMALNTEAFF
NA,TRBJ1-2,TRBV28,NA,TGTGCCAGCAGTTCACAGCGGACAGCCTCCGACACCTTC,CASSSQRTASDTF
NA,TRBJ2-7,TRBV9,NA,TGTGCCAGCAGCGCCCCAGGGTATGACTACGAGCAGTACTTC,CASSAPGYDYEQYF
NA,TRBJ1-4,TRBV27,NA,TGTGCCAGCAGTCTTCAGGGAATTGGGGAAAAACTGTTTTTT,CASSLQGIGEKLFF
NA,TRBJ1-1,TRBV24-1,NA,TGTGCCACCAGTGATTCCTGGCAAGTGAGTCCGACGGGGTTTGAAGCTTTCTTT,CATSDSWQVSPTGFEAFF
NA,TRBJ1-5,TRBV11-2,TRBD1,TGTGCCAGCAGCTGGGACAGGGAGCAGCCCCAGCATTTT,CASSWDREQPQHF
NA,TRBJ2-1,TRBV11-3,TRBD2,TGTGCCAGCAGCGCTCGTACCGCGGGGGGGCTGAGGGATGAGCAGTTCTTC,CASSARTAGGLRDEQFF
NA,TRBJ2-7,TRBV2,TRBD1,TGTGCCAGCACCCGGACAGGGAGCAGGGACGAGCAGTACTTC,CASTRTGSRDEQYF
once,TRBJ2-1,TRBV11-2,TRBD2,TGTGCCAGCAGCTTAGTAGGAAGCGGGAGAAGTGATGAGCAGTTCTTC,CASSLVGSGRSDEQFF
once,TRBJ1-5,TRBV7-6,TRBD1,TGTGCCAGCAGCCCGGGACAGAGTAGCAATCAGCCCCAGCATTTT,CASSPGQSSNQPQHF
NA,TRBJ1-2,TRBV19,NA,TGTGCCAGTAGTATAAGAACAGGCACTAACTATGGCTACACCTTC,CASSIRTGTNYGYTF
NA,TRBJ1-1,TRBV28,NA,TGTGCCAGCAGGATACTCGGGAACACTGAAGCTTTCTTT,CASRILGNTEAFF
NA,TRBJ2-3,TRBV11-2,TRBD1,TGTGCCAGCAGCCCGGGACAGGGGGCGGGAGATACGCAGTATTTT,CASSPGQGAGDTQYF
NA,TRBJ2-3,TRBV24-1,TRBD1,TGTGCCACCAGTTCCCAGCTTTGGACAGGGGGACACCCAGATACGCAGTATTTT,CATSSQLWTGGHPDTQYF
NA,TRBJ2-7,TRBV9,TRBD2,TGTGCCAGCAGCGTAGGAGTTGGTGGACTAGCGGGAGGGCCGTTCTACGAGCAGTACTTC,CASSVGVGGLAGGPFYEQYF
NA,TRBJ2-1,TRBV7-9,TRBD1,TGTGCCAGCAGCCGACAGGGGGCAGGACGTGGAGAGCAGTTCTTC,CASSRQGAGRGEQFF